This T cell receptor beta chain was observed in a study of blood T cell repertoires in COVID-19. About the study: There were acute and convalescent COVID-19 samples, and they came from the United States, Italy and Spain.

The data were produced by immunoSEQ multiplex PCR, yet TCRdb's version contains in-frame clones alone and is incomplete. The data contain nearly 200,000 clones, roughly 86% of them singletons. This TCR was recovered from a woman between 65 and 79 years old with active or convalescent COVID-19. Sample: peripheral blood.

The chain's CDR3 is CASSLEGLAVYEQYF. The CDR3 region has the DNA TGTGCCAGCAGTTTAGAAGGACTAGCGGTATACGAGCAGTACTTC. The rearrangement links TRBV28 to TRBJ2-7; 10 bases are a match to TRBD2. The J segment lost 4 bases and the V segment lost 2 bases, leaving 5 bases of the junction unmatched. This CDR3 region has 15 residues. CDR1 is MDHEN and CDR2 is SYDVKM in the germline V gene.